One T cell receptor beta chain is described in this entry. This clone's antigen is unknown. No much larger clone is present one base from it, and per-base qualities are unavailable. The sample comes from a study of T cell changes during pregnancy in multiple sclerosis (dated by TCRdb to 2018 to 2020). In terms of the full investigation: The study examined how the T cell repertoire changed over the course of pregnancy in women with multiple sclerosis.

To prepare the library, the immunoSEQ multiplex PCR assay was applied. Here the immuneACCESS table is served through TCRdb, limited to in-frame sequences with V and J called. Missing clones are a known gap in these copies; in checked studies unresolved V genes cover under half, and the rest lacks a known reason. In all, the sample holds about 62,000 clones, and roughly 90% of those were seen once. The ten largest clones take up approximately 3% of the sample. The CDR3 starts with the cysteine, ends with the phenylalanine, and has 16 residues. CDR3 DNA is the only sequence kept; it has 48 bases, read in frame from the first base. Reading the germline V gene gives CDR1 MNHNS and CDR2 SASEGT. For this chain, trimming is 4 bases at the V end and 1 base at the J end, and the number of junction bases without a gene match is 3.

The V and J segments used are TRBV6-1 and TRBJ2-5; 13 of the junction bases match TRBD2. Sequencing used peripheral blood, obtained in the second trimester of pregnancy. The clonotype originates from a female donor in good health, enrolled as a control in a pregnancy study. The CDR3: CASSATSGGFQETQYF. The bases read TGTGCCAGCAGTGCGACTAGCGGGGGGTTCCAAGAGACCCAGTACTTC.